The 27 T cell receptor beta chains reported below all come from one sample, sequenced in a study of vaccination effects on CD4 cells after COVID-19. The culture ran for approximately 10 days, and then CD4+ T cells were isolated. These receptors have no identified antigens. Sequencing used immunoSEQ multiplex PCR; TCRdb keeps in-frame clones, though not all of them. This table holds approximately 60,000 clones, under 80% found once. This material consisted of CD4+ T cells from PBMCs cultured without peptide, taken before COVID-19 vaccination. These receptors all stem from a human donor who had a prior SARS-CoV-2 infection.

J is TRBJ1-1 and V is TRBV11-2; D possibly corresponds to TRBD1 (5 bases). This CDR3 comprises 14 residues. Trimming removed 2 bases from V and 1 base from J, with 8 bases in between. The germline V gene has CDR1 SGHAT and CDR2 FQNNGV. The CDR3 loop is CASSLPGRNTEAFF. Here the CDR3 DNA reads TGTGCCAGCAGCTTACCGGGACGGAACACTGAAGCTTTCTTT.

This clone occurred once. This chain connects TRBV6-4 to TRBJ2-2, with D possibly TRBD1 on 6 matching bases. Per germline, CDR1 MRHNA and CDR2 SNTAGT. V lost 5 bases and J lost 0, with 10 bases in between. CDR3 length: 15 amino acids. This CDR3 is CASSRDRTNTGELFF. The CDR3 DNA sequence: TGTGCCAGCAGTCGTGACAGGACGAACACCGGGGAGCTGTTTTTT.

The rearrangement joins TRBV25-1 to TRBJ2-1, with D perhaps given as TRBD1 or TRBD2 (5 bases each). From germline, CDR1 is MGHDK and CDR2 SYGVNS. The CDR3 spans 16 residues. V lost 0 bases to trimming and J lost 12 bases, with 21 bases between them. This chain's CDR3 is CASSEYSASGAGGQFF. The DNA of the CDR3 is TGTGCCAGCAGTGAATATAGCGCCTCCGGGGCCGGCGGGCAGTTCTTC.

The rearrangement links TRBV7-9 to TRBJ2-3, with D unresolved. The germline V gene has CDR1 SEHNR and CDR2 FQNEAQ (reference sequence). The CDR3 extends over 17 amino acids. Trimming took 1 base from V and 0 from J, leaving 14 bases between them. The CDR3 bases are TGTGCCAGCAGCTTAGGAAGTGGGCTTGGTAGCACAGATACGCAGTATTTT. Residues: CASSLGSGLGSTDTQYF.

The sample holds a few counts of this clone. The CDR3 here is CAISDQFRGQAEAFF. CDR3 bases: TGTGCCATCAGTGATCAATTCAGGGGTCAAGCTGAAGCTTTCTTT. The chain combines TRBV10-3 with TRBJ1-1; D might be TRBD1 (6 bases). Trimming took off 3 bases at V and 6 bases at J, with 17 bases between the two ends. This CDR3 comprises 15 residues. In germline, CDR1 is ENHRY, CDR2 SYGVKD.

The CDR3 DNA sequence: TGTGCCAGCAGGCCGGGGCTAGCGGGGGGGCATGAGCAGTTCTTC. Translated, it gives CASRPGLAGGHEQFF. V gene TRBV7-2 combines with J gene TRBJ2-1, with 12 positions matching TRBD2. Trimming at V came to 6 bases and at J to 8 bases, leaving 8 bases not matched to a gene. Germline V gives CDR1 SGHTA, CDR2 FQGNSA. The CDR3 runs to 15 residues.

The V call is TRBV7-2, the J call TRBJ2-3, with D perhaps TRBD1 (6 bases). V was cut by 1 base and J by 2 bases, with 13 bases left in between. Looked up from germline, CDR1 is SGHTA and CDR2 is FQGNSA. The CDR3 is 16 amino acids. CDR3: CASSLGGPLATDTQYF. In nucleotides, the CDR3 is TGTGCCAGCAGCTTAGGGGGGCCCCTTGCCACAGATACGCAGTATTTT.

The J gene is TRBJ1-2, the V gene TRBV11-3; D is perhaps TRBD1 (6 bases). Germline CDR1 and CDR2: SGHNT and YENEEA. Trimming cost V 1 base and J 6 bases, with 15 bases left between them. This CDR3 contains 15 residues. Here the CDR3 DNA reads TGTGCCAGCAGCTTAGGGTCCCTACAGGGCAATGGCTACACCTTC. This codes for CASSLGSLQGNGYTF.

This clone was seen only a few times. The V gene is TRBV11-2, the J gene TRBJ1-1; D unresolved. Per germline, CDR1 SGHAT and CDR2 FQNNGV. Trimming shortened V by 2 bases and J by 1 base, and 17 bases separated the two germline ends. The CDR3 contains 17 residues. Here the CDR3 DNA reads TGTGCCAGCAGCTTAACTTGGGGTAGGATTCCGAACACTGAAGCTTTCTTT. Its protein is CASSLTWGRIPNTEAFF. Full variable domain (remainder filled in from reference TRBV11-2 and TRBJ1-1): EAGVAQSPRYKIIEKRQSVAFWCNPISGHATLYWYQQILGQGPKLLIQFQNNGVVDDSQLPKDRFSAERLKGVDSTLKIQPAKLEDSAVYLCASSLTWGRIPNTEAFFGQGTRLTVV.

This clone was counted a single time. The V call is TRBV18, the J call TRBJ1-2; 8 bases line up with TRBD1. The germline gives CDR1 KGHSH, CDR2 LQKENI. V was pared by 2 bases and J by 3 bases, with 2 bases of the junction left unmatched. The CDR3 runs 14 residues. The CDR3, as DNA: TGTGCCAGCTCACCAGACAGGGGTTACTATGGCTACACCTTC. Its protein is CASSPDRGYYGYTF. The variable domain in full, completed from reference TRBV18 and TRBJ1-2, reads NAGVMQNPRHLVRRRGQEARLRCSPMKGHSHVYWYRQLPEEGLKFMVYLQKENIIDESGMPKERFSAEFPKEGPSILRIQQVVRGDSAAYFCASSPDRGYYGYTFGSGTRLTVV.

There are a few counts of this clone. This chain uses TRBV7-2 with TRBJ1-1; unclear D gene. CDR1 and CDR2 from the germline V gene are SGHTA and FQGNSA. This CDR3 contains 17 residues. The V end was cut by 0 bases, the J end by 1 base, with 15 bases between. The DNA for the CDR3 is TGTGCCAGCAGCTTAGCCCTCGGTCGGGGTCGGAACACTGAAGCTTTCTTT. Translating it yields CASSLALGRGRNTEAFF.

A few counts support this clone. In DNA, the CDR3 is TGTGCCAGCTCACCTATCCCCCTAGATACGCAGTATTTT. It is translated as CASSPIPLDTQYF. The V call is TRBV18, the J call TRBJ2-3, with no clear D. V dropped 3 bases and J dropped 5 bases, with 9 bases sitting between them. CDR1 and CDR2 (germline): KGHSH, LQKENI. This CDR3 is 13 amino acids long.

This clone was counted once. CDR3 nucleotide sequence: TGTGCCAGCAGCCCCCGAGCCACTTACACAGATACGCAGTATTTT. Translation gives CASSPRATYTDTQYF. V gene TRBV9 combines with J gene TRBJ2-3; D is undetermined. The CDR3 consists of 15 residues. Germline lookup yields CDR1 SGDLS and CDR2 YYNGEE. Trimming removed 4 bases from V and 2 bases from J, with 14 bases in between.

V usage is TRBV6-1 and J usage is TRBJ1-6, with D tentatively TRBD1 (5 bases). CDR1 and CDR2 from the germline V gene are MNHNS and SASEGT. The CDR3 sequence is 17 residues long. Trimming removed 2 bases from V and 0 bases from J, with 11 bases in between. The chain's CDR3 is CASSEFRGSSYNSPLHF. The CDR3 DNA sequence: TGTGCCAGCAGTGAATTTAGGGGAAGCTCCTATAATTCACCCCTCCACTTT.

This chain uses TRBV11-3 with TRBJ2-5; 10 bases map to TRBD2. Germline CDR1 reads SGHNT; CDR2 reads YENEEA. V shed 0 bases, J shed 4 bases, and the junction held 5 bases outside the gene matches. CDR3 length: 16 residues. DNA for the CDR3: TGTGCCAGCAGCTTAGATCTAATAGCGGGGGGAGAGACCCAGTACTTC. Translating it yields CASSLDLIAGGETQYF.

The chain combines TRBV5-1 with TRBJ2-1, with a tentative D call TRBD2 (6 bases). Trimming removed 0 bases from V and 9 bases from J, with 16 bases in between. Germline-derived CDR1 and CDR2 are SGHRS and YFSETQ. This CDR3 comprises 15 residues. The CDR3 reads CASSLVFLGEAEQFF. CDR3 coding DNA: TGCGCCAGCAGCTTGGTATTTTTGGGGGAGGCTGAGCAGTTCTTC.

The genes are TRBV14 and TRBJ2-2, with D perhaps TRBD1 (5 bases). CDR3 size: 17 residues. Between the trimmed V and J ends, which lost 3 bases and 4 bases, there was a span of 18 bases. Germline V gene lookup returns CDR1 SGHDN and CDR2 FVKESK. CDR3 bases: TGTGCCAGCAGCCATCCCGCGACAGTTTTCTTCACCGGGGAGCTGTTTTTT. Residues: CASSHPATVFFTGELFF.

The chain links TRBV7-8 to TRBJ2-5; no reliable D call. CDR1 SGHVS and CDR2 FQNEAQ come from the germline V gene. Trimming stripped 5 bases from V and 2 bases from J, with 12 bases between. The CDR3 is 14 residues long. The CDR3 sequence: CASSLEQVQETQYF. As DNA, the CDR3 is TGTGCCAGCAGCCTGGAACAAGTACAAGAGACCCAGTACTTC.

CDR3 sequence: CASSPQIENTEAFF. DNA of the CDR3: TGTGCCAGCTCACCACAGATAGAGAACACTGAAGCTTTCTTT. This chain uses TRBV18 with TRBJ1-1; D remains ambiguous. CDR1 KGHSH and CDR2 LQKENI come from the germline V gene. CDR3 length equals 14 residues. V was cut by 1 base and J by 1 base, with 7 bases left in between.

The chain employs TRBV9 and TRBJ1-2; possibly TRBD1 for D (5 bases). CDR3 length equals 13 residues. In germline, CDR1 is SGDLS, CDR2 YYNGEE. V was shortened by 2 bases and J by 7 bases, with 12 bases between the two germline ends. CDR3 amino acids: CASSVGTRTGYTF. As DNA, the CDR3 is TGTGCCAGCAGCGTCGGGACCAGGACTGGCTACACCTTC.

The rearrangement links TRBV9 to TRBJ2-5; D gene ambiguous. The CDR3 has 15 amino acids. Germline CDR1 reads SGDLS; CDR2 reads YYNGEE. V was cut by 4 bases and J by 5 bases, with 18 bases left in between. Here the CDR3 DNA reads TGTGCCAGCAGCCCCCCCCGCGGAACCGGGGAGACCCAGTACTTC. The encoded protein is CASSPPRGTGETQYF.

The genes are TRBV6-2 or TRBV6-3 and TRBJ2-3; D is possibly TRBD2 (6 bases). Germline-derived CDR1 and CDR2 are MNHEY and SVGEGT. There are 20 residues in the CDR3. Trimming cost V 5 bases and J 2 bases, with 29 bases left between them. The CDR3 sequence: CASSVFPGRGTTSSTDTQYF. In DNA form, the CDR3 reads TGTGCCAGCAGTGTCTTTCCGGGACGGGGAACGACTAGTTCCACAGATACGCAGTATTTT.

This clone was observed a few times. This chain links TRBV5-8 with TRBJ1-5; TRBD1 agrees at 8 bases. This CDR3 spans 16 amino acids. V shed 2 bases, J shed 2 bases, and the junction held 6 bases outside the gene matches. Per the germline V gene, CDR1 is SGHTS and CDR2 is YDEGEE. CDR3 DNA sequence: TGTGCCAGCAGCTTTGACAGGGGCGAACGCAATCAGCCCCAGCATTTT. It translates to CASSFDRGERNQPQHF. Using reference TRBV5-8 and TRBJ1-5 for the parts outside the CDR3, the full variable domain is EAGVTQSPTHLIKTRGQQATLRCSPISGHTSVYWYQQALGLGLQFLLWYDEGEERNRGNFPPRFSGRQFPNYSSELNVNALELEDSALYLCASSFDRGERNQPQHFGDGTRLSIL.

This clone was observed a few times. The chain uses TRBV7-9 and TRBJ2-1; possibly TRBD1 or TRBD2 for D (5 bases each). The CDR3 totals 14 residues. From germline, CDR1 is SEHNR and CDR2 FQNEAQ (reference sequence). V lost 2 bases and J lost 4, with 9 bases in between. The chain's CDR3 is CASSLSGPYNEQFF. The CDR3 DNA follows: TGTGCCAGCAGCTTATCGGGACCTTACAATGAGCAGTTCTTC.

The rearrangement uses TRBV20-1 and TRBJ2-3; D call uncertain. This CDR3 spans 11 amino acids. Germline CDR1 and CDR2: DFQATT and SNEGSKA (reference sequence). The CDR3 loop is CRLTPAGTQYF. CDR3 DNA: TGCAGGCTTACTCCGGCCGGTACGCAGTATTTT.

V gene TRBV5-5 combines with J gene TRBJ1-5, with 11 bases lining up with TRBD1. Germline values: CDR1 SGHKS, CDR2 YYEKEE (reference sequence). J was trimmed by 2 bases and V by 3 bases; bases with no gene match: 7. The CDR3 sequence is 17 residues long. The chain's CDR3 is CASSSGQGDSGNQPQHF. CDR3 bases: TGTGCCAGCAGCTCGGGACAGGGGGATTCCGGCAATCAGCCCCAGCATTTT.

The CDR3 sequence: CASSGATGGTQPQHF. The CDR3 DNA reads TGTGCCAGCAGTGGTGCGACAGGCGGAACTCAGCCCCAGCATTTT. This chain joins TRBV2 and TRBJ1-5; D perhaps matches TRBD1 (6 bases). V lost 4 bases and J 6 bases, leaving 16 bases between the germline ends. The CDR3 runs to 15 residues. From germline, CDR1 is SNHLY and CDR2 FYNNEI.